The rows below give T cell receptor beta chains drawn from one sample of a study of T cells in Graves' hyperthyroidism and ophthalmopathy. One entry per CDR3 protein, called by TCRdb with MiXCR from the multiplex PCR reads. The table shows hundreds of thousands of distinct CDR3 sequences, with roughly 16% occurring only once. Sequenced input: blood. The receptors originated from a woman in her twenties or thirties with Graves' hyperthyroidism. The CDR3 runs from the conserved cysteine through the conserved F or W. D genes are given only for firm matches. Clone sizes are given selectively: once, few, many, or a class where the clone is expanded.

many	TRBV2	.	TRBJ1-4	TGTGCCAGCAGTGATGGACGTGTTAATGAAAAACTGTTTTTT	CASSDGRVNEKLFF
.	TRBV7-6	.	TRBJ2-7	TGTGCCAGCAGCTTAGAGGGGGTATCGAACGAGCAGTACTTC	CASSLEGVSNEQYF
many	TRBV6-2/TRBV6-3	TRBD1	TRBJ2-5	TGTGCCAGCAGACAAACTTGGACAGGAATACAAGAGACCCAGTACTTC	CASRQTWTGIQETQYF
.	TRBV5-1	TRBD1	TRBJ1-2	TGCGCCAGCAGCTATACGACAGGGGGCATTGTAGGCTACACCTTC	CASSYTTGGIVGYTF
many	TRBV6-1	TRBD1	TRBJ1-2	TGTGCCAGCAGGGGGACAGGTTCGAATGGCTACACCTTC	CASRGTGSNGYTF
.	TRBV28	TRBD2	TRBJ2-7	TGTGCCAGCAGCCCCCATGGGCGGGAGTTCTCCGCGGGGGAGCAGTACTTC	CASSPHGREFSAGEQYF
many	TRBV7-2	.	TRBJ2-1	TGTGCCAGCAACTTATTAGCTTCCCTGAATGAGCAGTTCTTC	CASNLLASLNEQFF
.	TRBV5-1	TRBD1	TRBJ1-4	TGCGCCAGCAGCCCCGGACAGGGAACGGCCAATGATGAAAAACTGTTTTTT	CASSPGQGTANDEKLFF
.	TRBV3-1	TRBD2	TRBJ2-5	TGTGCCAGCAGCGCGGGACTACCAGGATGGACCCAGTACTTC	CASSAGLPGWTQYF
many	TRBV27	.	TRBJ2-7	TGTGCCAGCAGTCGGCAGGGTTGGTACGAGCAGTACTTC	CASSRQGWYEQYF
few	TRBV30	TRBD2	TRBJ2-2	TGTGCCTGTCGTAGGACTAGAGCCCTGCCCGGGGAGCTGTTTTTT	CACRRTRALPGELFF
few	TRBV4-2	TRBD1	TRBJ2-2	TGTGCCAGCAGCCAAATCGGGACAGGTGACACCGGGGAGCTGTTTTTT	CASSQIGTGDTGELFF
few	TRBV4-2	.	TRBJ2-7	TGTGCCAGCAGCCAAGATTTCCGGTCAACCTACGAGCAGTACTTC	CASSQDFRSTYEQYF
many	TRBV11-2	.	TRBJ1-2	TGTGCCAGCAGCTTAAACCCGGGGTATGGCTACACCTTC	CASSLNPGYGYTF
many	TRBV7-2	TRBD2	TRBJ2-4	TGTGCCAGCAGCTTAAGGACTAGCACCAAAAACATTCAGTACTTC	CASSLRTSTKNIQYF
many	TRBV28	TRBD1	TRBJ2-3	TGTGCCAGCAGTTCACTTGATTTGACAGGGGGAGGTAGGGTTGACACAGATACGCAGTATTTT	CASSSLDLTGGGRVDTDTQYF
many	TRBV6-2/TRBV6-3	.	TRBJ1-1	TGTGCCAGCAGGCCCGACAGGAATTGGAACACTGAAGCTTTCTTT	CASRPDRNWNTEAFF
.	TRBV30	.	TRBJ2-7	TGTGCCTGGAGTTCCAGCGCCTCCTACGAGCAGTACTTC	CAWSSSASYEQYF
many	TRBV6-6	.	TRBJ1-1	TGTGCCAGCAGTTACTCTGAGGGGTCGGAAGCTTTCTTT	CASSYSEGSEAFF
.	TRBV7-7	.	TRBJ1-1	TGTGCTAGCAGCTGGACCGTTTTGAACACTGAAGCTTTCTTT	CASSWTVLNTEAFF
many	TRBV11-2	TRBD2	TRBJ2-1	TGTGCCAGCAGCCCTAGCGGGAGCTTAGTGAATGAGCAGTTCTTC	CASSPSGSLVNEQFF
many	TRBV30	TRBD2	TRBJ2-7	TGTGCCGGGACTATTCTCTCCCCCTACGAGCAGTACTTC	CAGTILSPYEQYF
many	TRBV27	.	TRBJ2-7	TGTGCCAGCAGTCGGACAGCCTCCTACGAGCAGTACTTC	CASSRTASYEQYF
many	TRBV30	.	TRBJ1-2	TGTGCCTGGAGTGTACGGCGGGGATCCGGCTACACCTTC	CAWSVRRGSGYTF
.	TRBV29-1	.	TRBJ1-2	TGCAGCGCTTCCCGCTTAGCACAGGACCTCTATGGCTACACCTTC	CSASRLAQDLYGYTF
.	TRBV6-2/TRBV6-3	TRBD2	TRBJ2-1	TGTGCCAGCAGAGCGGGGGCCTACAATGAGCAGTTCTTC	CASRAGAYNEQFF
many	TRBV7-2	TRBD2	TRBJ2-1	TGTGCCAGCAGCCCGACTAGCGATCAGTTCTTC	CASSPTSDQFF
.	TRBV4-3	TRBD2	TRBJ2-1	TGCGCCAGCAGCCAAGATTTGGCTAGCGGGATAAATGAGCAGTTCTTC	CASSQDLASGINEQFF
.	TRBV4-1	.	TRBJ2-1	TGCGCCAGCAGCCGCAGAGACCCCCCCGAGACTAAATACAATGAGCAGTTCTTC	CASSRRDPPETKYNEQFF
many	TRBV7-2	.	TRBJ2-7	TGTGCCAGCAGCTTAGTGAGTGGGAGTAGGCGCGAGCAGTACTTC	CASSLVSGSRREQYF
.	TRBV12-5	TRBD1	TRBJ2-3	TGTGCTAGTGGACTAGGACAGGGGCGAGATACGCAGTATTTT	CASGLGQGRDTQYF
.	TRBV7-9	.	TRBJ2-3	TGTGCCAGCAGCTTTTCCGGTAATCCCCTCAGGGATACGCAGTATTTT	CASSFSGNPLRDTQYF
many	TRBV30	.	TRBJ1-2	TGTGCCTGGAGCCCTTTAGAACGCTACACCTTC	CAWSPLERYTF
few	TRBV18	.	TRBJ2-5	TGTGCCAGCTCAGCCTGGGGACGGGAGACCCAGTACTTC	CASSAWGRETQYF
.	TRBV19	.	TRBJ2-6	TGTGCCAGTAGTATAGGGCGGTCCTCTGGGGCCAACGTCCTGACTTTC	CASSIGRSSGANVLTF
few	TRBV6-1	TRBD1	TRBJ2-7	TGTGCCAGCAGACTTTCCGGGACAGGTAACACCGAGCAGTACTTC	CASRLSGTGNTEQYF
many	TRBV7-8	.	TRBJ2-1	TGTGCCAGCAGGACGTGGTCAGGGGATCCTCTCAATGAGCAGTTCTTC	CASRTWSGDPLNEQFF
many	TRBV20-1	.	TRBJ2-1	TGCAGTGCTCGCGGCCAATTAAGGTACAATGAGCAGTTCTTC	CSARGQLRYNEQFF
many	TRBV6-2/TRBV6-3	.	TRBJ2-5	TGTGCCAGCAGCCCCTCTTATCAGACCCAGTACTTC	CASSPSYQTQYF
many	TRBV6-1	TRBD2	TRBJ2-1	TGTGCCAGCAGTGATCGGGGGGGAGAGTTACATGAGCAGTTCTTC	CASSDRGGELHEQFF
many	TRBV11-2	.	TRBJ2-3	TGTGCCAGCAGCTTTTCCAGAAGCACAGATACGCAGTATTTT	CASSFSRSTDTQYF